The source of this TCR beta chain is a study of T-cell reconstitution after alpha-beta-depleted transplantation in children. Library preparation (for TCRbeta) was performed with unique molecular identifiers. TCRdb fed the PCR reads into MiXCR, producing one record per CDR3 protein. The profile covers approximately 390,000 distinct CDR3 sequences, with roughly a tenth appearing a single time and roughly 5% taken by the ten largest. This clonotype has at least ten counts. Looked up from germline, CDR1 is DFQATT and CDR2 is SNEGSKA (reference sequence). The CDR3 has 15 residues. Deletions cut 6 bases from V and 0 bases from J, with 15 bases between.

This sequence was found in a human donor who donated a stem cell graft to a child with acute myeloid leukemia. The source material was PBMCs from the stem cell graft donor, sampled from the stem cell graft. This rearrangement joins TRBV20-1 to TRBJ1-5; D unresolved. The chain's CDR3 is CSAPIKEYSNQPQHF. The CDR3, as DNA: TGCAGTGCCCCGATAAAGGAGTATAGCAATCAGCCCCAGCATTTT.